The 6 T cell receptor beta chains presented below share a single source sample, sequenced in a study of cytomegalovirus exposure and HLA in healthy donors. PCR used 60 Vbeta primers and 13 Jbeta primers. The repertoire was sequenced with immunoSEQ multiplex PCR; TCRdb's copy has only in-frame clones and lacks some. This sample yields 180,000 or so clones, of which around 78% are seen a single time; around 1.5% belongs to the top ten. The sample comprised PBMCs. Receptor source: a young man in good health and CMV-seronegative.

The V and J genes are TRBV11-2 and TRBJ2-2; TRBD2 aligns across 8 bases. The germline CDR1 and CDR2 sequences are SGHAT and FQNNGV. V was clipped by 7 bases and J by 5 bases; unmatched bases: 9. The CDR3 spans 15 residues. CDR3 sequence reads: CASIATGGRTGELFF. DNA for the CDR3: TGTGCCAGCATCGCAACGGGCGGGAGGACCGGGGAGCTGTTTTTT. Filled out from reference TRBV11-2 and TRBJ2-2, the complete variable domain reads EAGVAQSPRYKIIEKRQSVAFWCNPISGHATLYWYQQILGQGPKLLIQFQNNGVVDDSQLPKDRFSAERLKGVDSTLKIQPAKLEDSAVYLCASIATGGRTGELFFGEGSRLTVL.

This CDR3 is CASSLVEGAPGEQYF. As DNA, the CDR3 is TGTGCCAGCAGCTTAGTGGAGGGGGCGCCCGGCGAGCAGTACTTC. The V and J genes are TRBV7-2 and TRBJ2-7; possibly TRBD1 for D (7 bases). The CDR3 has 15 residues. The germline V gene has CDR1 SGHTA and CDR2 FQGNSA. The V end lost 1 base, the J end lost 6 bases, and 16 bases lay between the germline ends.

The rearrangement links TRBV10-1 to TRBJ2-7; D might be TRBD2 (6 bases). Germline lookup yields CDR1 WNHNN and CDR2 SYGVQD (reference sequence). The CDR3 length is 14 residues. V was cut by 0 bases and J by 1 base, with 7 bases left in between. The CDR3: CASSESAGSYEQYF. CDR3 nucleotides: TGCGCCAGCAGTGAGTCGGCGGGATCCTACGAGCAGTACTTC.

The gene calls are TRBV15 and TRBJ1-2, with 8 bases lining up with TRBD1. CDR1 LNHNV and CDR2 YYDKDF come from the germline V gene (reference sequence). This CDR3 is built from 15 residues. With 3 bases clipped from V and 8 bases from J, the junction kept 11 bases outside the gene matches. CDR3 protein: CATSSRTGMAWGYTF. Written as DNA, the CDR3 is TGTGCCACCAGCAGCAGGACAGGGATGGCTTGGGGCTACACCTTC.

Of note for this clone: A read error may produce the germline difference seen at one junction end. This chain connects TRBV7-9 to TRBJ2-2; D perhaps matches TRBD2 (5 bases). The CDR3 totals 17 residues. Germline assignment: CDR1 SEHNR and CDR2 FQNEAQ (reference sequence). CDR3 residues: CASRLGRTGSSTGELFF. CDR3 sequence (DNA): TGTGCCAGCAGGTTAGGTCGGACGGGATCGTCCACCGGGGAGCTGTTTTTT.

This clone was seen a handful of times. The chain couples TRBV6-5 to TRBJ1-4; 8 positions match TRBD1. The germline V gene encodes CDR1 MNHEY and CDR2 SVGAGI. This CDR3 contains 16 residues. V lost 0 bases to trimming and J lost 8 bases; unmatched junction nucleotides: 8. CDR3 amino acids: CASSYSGGTGREKLFF. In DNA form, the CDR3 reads TGTGCCAGCAGTTACTCTGGCGGGACAGGACGAGAAAAACTGTTTTTT.